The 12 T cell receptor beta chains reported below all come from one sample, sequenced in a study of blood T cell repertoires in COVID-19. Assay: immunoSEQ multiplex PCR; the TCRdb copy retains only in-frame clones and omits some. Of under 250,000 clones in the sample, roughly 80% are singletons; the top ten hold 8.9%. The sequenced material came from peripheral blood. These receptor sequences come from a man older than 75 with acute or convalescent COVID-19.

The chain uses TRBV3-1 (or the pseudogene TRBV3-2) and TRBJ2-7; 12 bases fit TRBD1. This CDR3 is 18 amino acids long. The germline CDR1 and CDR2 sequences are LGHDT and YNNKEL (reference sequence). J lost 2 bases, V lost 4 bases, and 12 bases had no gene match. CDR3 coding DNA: TGTGCCAGCAGCCGGTCCGGGACAGGGGGCGGTCCTGCCTACGAGCAGTACTTC. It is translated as CASSRSGTGGGPAYEQYF.

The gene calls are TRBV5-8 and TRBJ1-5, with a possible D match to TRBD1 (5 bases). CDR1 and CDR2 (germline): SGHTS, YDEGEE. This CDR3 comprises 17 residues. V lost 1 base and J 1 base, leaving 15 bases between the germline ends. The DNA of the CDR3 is TGTGCCAGCAGCTTGTTGGGGCCTTACGGGAGCAATCAGCCCCAGCATTTT. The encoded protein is CASSLLGPYGSNQPQHF.

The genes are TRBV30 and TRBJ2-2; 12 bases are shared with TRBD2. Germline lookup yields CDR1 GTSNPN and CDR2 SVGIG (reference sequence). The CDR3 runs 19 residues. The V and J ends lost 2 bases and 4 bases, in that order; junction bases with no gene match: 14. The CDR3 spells CAWSSPGLAGGRVTGELFF. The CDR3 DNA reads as TGTGCCTGGAGTTCCCCGGGGCTAGCGGGAGGGCGAGTCACCGGGGAGCTGTTTTTT.

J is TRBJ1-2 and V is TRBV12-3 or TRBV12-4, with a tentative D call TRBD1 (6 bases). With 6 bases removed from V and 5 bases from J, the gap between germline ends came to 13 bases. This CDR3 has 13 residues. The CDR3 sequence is CASRITGYYGYTF. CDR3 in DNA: TGTGCCAGCAGAATAACAGGGTATTATGGCTACACCTTC.

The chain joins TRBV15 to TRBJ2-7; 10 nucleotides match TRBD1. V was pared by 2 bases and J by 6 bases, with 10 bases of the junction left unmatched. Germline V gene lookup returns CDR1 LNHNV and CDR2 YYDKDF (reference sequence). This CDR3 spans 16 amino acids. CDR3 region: CATSRSRGQGRAEQYF. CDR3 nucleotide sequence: TGTGCCACCAGCAGATCCCGGGGACAGGGGAGGGCCGAGCAGTACTTC.

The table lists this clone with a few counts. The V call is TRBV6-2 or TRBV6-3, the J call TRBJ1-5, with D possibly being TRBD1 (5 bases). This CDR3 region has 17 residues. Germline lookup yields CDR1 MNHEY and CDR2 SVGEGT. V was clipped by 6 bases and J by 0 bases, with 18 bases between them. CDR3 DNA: TGTGCCAGCAGCCTCCCAAGACAGTTCTATAGCAATCAGCCCCAGCATTTT. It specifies CASSLPRQFYSNQPQHF.

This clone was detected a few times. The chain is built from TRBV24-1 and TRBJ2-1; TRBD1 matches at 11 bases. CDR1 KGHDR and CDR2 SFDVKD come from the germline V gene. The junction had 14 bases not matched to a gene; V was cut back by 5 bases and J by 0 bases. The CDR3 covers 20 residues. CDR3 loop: CATSGLAGQGGKSSYNEQFF. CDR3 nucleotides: TGTGCCACCAGTGGCCTTGCGGGACAGGGGGGCAAAAGCTCCTACAATGAGCAGTTCTTC.

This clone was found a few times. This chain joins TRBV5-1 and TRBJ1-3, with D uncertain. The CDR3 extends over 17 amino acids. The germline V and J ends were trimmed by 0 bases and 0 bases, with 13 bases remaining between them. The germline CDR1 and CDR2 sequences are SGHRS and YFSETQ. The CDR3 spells CASSLVYGGISGNTIYF. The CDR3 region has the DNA TGCGCCAGCAGCTTGGTATATGGCGGGATCTCTGGAAACACCATATATTTT.

The CDR3 loop reads CASSSSGQGREKLFF. Written as DNA, the CDR3 is TGTGCCAGTAGTTCTTCGGGACAGGGGCGTGAAAAACTGTTTTTT. V usage is TRBV19 and J usage is TRBJ1-4; 10 nucleotides agree with TRBD1. Per the germline V gene, CDR1 is LNHDA and CDR2 is SQIVND (reference sequence). The J segment lost 7 bases and the V segment lost 5 bases, leaving 7 bases of the junction unmatched. This CDR3 comprises 15 residues.

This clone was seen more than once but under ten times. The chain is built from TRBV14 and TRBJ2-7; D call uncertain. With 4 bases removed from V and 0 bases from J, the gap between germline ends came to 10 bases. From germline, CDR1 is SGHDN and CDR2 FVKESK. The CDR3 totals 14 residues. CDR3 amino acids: CASSLTGGSYEQYF. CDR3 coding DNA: TGTGCCAGCAGCCTTACTGGCGGCTCCTACGAGCAGTACTTC.

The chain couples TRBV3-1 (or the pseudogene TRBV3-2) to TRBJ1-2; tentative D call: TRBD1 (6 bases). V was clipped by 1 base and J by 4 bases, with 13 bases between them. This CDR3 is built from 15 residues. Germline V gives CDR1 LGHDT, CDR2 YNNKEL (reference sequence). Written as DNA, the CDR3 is TGTGCCAGCAGCCAAGGTGGGGCCAGGGGCTATGGCTACACCTTC. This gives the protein CASSQGGARGYGYTF.

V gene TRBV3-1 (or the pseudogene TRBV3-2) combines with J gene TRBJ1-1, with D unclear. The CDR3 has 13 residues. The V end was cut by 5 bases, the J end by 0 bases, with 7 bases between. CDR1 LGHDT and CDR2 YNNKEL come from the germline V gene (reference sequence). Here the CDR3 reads CASSSAMNTEAFF. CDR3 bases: TGTGCCAGCAGCTCAGCGATGAACACTGAAGCTTTCTTT.